This T cell receptor beta chain emerged from a study of T cells in Graves' hyperthyroidism and ophthalmopathy. It was RNA transcripts that yielded the amplified TCR beta CDR3 regions. The TCR CDR3 first-round RT-PCR relied on the HTBI primer set. One entry per CDR3 protein, called by TCRdb with MiXCR from the multiplex PCR reads. Found here are a few hundred thousand distinct CDR3 sequences, less than 15% of them singletons; the top ten hold roughly 13%. This clonotype was recorded many times. Sequencing was performed on blood. The sequence was obtained from a middle-aged woman with Graves' hyperthyroidism that later progressed to Graves' ophthalmopathy.

The CDR3 region has the DNA TGTGCCAGCAGCAAGCGGGATCAAGAGACCCAGTACTTC. Translation gives CASSKRDQETQYF. The V gene is TRBV11-2, the J gene TRBJ2-5, with TRBD2 matching 7 bases. Losses at the gene ends were 5 bases for V and 2 bases for J; bases not matched to a gene: 2. From germline, CDR1 is SGHAT and CDR2 FQNNGV. The CDR3 consists of 13 residues.